This record covers a single T cell receptor (beta chain). Its antigen is not identified. There are 14 residues in the CDR3. V was cut by 1 base and J by 4 bases, with 10 bases left in between. Germline CDR1 and CDR2: LGHDT and YNNKEL (reference sequence). The sample comes from a study of T cell responses to AZD1222 COVID-19 vaccine. At the level of the study: The study pooled second doses at about 4 or about 12 weeks. Study results and limitations: CD4 TCRs associated with vaccination spanned spike, dominating at 160-218 and 743-854.

This table comes from immunoSEQ multiplex PCR, and its TCRdb copy is limited to in-frame clones, with some not included. The sample shows about 92,000 clones, 88% of them seen only once. The material was peripheral blood, obtained on day 0 of AZD1222 vaccination. The rearrangement links TRBV3-1 (or the pseudogene TRBV3-2) to TRBJ1-2; D gene uncertain. This TCR was sampled from an adult in good health. The CDR3 DNA reads as TGTGCCAGCAGCCAAGCACAGACCGCCTATGGCTACACCTTC. Its protein product is CASSQAQTAYGYTF.